These T cell receptor beta chains were read from a single sample in a study of blood T cell repertoires in COVID-19. Method: immunoSEQ multiplex PCR; TCRdb's copy keeps in-frame clones and lacks some. This table has roughly 250,000 clones, approximately 86% appearing once. The sequenced material came from PBMCs or T cells enriched from blood (not recorded which). Receptors were obtained from a woman in her forties or fifties who had recovered from COVID-19. Both conserved end residues are part of each CDR3. Each record gives: CDR3 length, D gene, clone size, J gene, V gene, CDR3 DNA, CDR3 protein. A D gene is named only where the DNA matches it firmly. Size is stated for part of the rows, as once, few or many counts, or as a class when the clone is expanded.

14	NA	NA	TRBJ2-5	TRBV6-2/TRBV6-3	TGTGCCAGCAGCCCCGACACCGGTGCGGAGACCCAGTACTTC	CASSPDTGAETQYF
16	TRBD2	few	TRBJ2-3	TRBV6-4	TGTGCCAGCAGTGAGATAGCGGGAGACGGGTCAGATACGCAGTATTTT	CASSEIAGDGSDTQYF
16	TRBD1	NA	TRBJ1-1	TRBV2	TGTGCCAGCAGTACCGGACAGGGAGGATTAAACACTGAAGCTTTCTTT	CASSTGQGGLNTEAFF
16	NA	NA	TRBJ1-1	TRBV6-5	TGTGCCAGCAGTTACTCGGTTCCGGTTCCGAACACTGAAGCTTTCTTT	CASSYSVPVPNTEAFF
15	TRBD2	NA	TRBJ2-4	TRBV4-3	TGCGCCAGCAGCCAAGGACTAGCCGGGGGAAACATTCAGTACTTC	CASSQGLAGGNIQYF
13	NA	NA	TRBJ2-7	TRBV5-1	TGCGCCAGCAGCTCCGAGGGAACCTACGAGCAGTACTTC	CASSSEGTYEQYF
15	NA	NA	TRBJ1-1	TRBV7-9	TGTGCCAGCAGCCCGCGGGCCACGATTAACACTGAAGCTTTCTTT	CASSPRATINTEAFF
14	NA	NA	TRBJ2-1	TRBV7-6	TGTGCCAGCAGCTTAACAAGCTCCTACAATGAGCAGTTCTTC	CASSLTSSYNEQFF
18	TRBD1	NA	TRBJ1-4	TRBV30	TGTGCCTGGAGGGCAAACCGGGACAGGGGGCGTCGGAGTGAAAAACTGTTTTTT	CAWRANRDRGRRSEKLFF
14	NA	NA	TRBJ2-7	TRBV27	TGTGCCAGCAGTTTGGTCCCCGCGATCGACGAGCAGTACTTC	CASSLVPAIDEQYF
17	TRBD2	NA	TRBJ2-2	TRBV5-1	TGCGCCAGCAGCCCAGGTGGGACTAGCGGGATTAACGGGGAGCTGTTTTTT	CASSPGGTSGINGELFF
13	NA	once	TRBJ2-1	TRBV5-1	TGCGCCAGTAGGACTGGAACGGGCAATGAGCAGTTCTTC	CASRTGTGNEQFF
12	NA	NA	TRBJ1-1	TRBV28	TGTGCCAGCAGTTTACTAAGGACAGAAGCTTTCTTT	CASSLLRTEAFF
14	TRBD2	NA	TRBJ2-2	TRBV27	TGTGCCAGCAGACAGACTAGCGGGATAATGGAGCTGTTTTTT	CASRQTSGIMELFF
12	NA	NA	TRBJ2-1	TRBV16	TGTGCCAGCAGCCAAGTCTTCAATGAGCAGTTCTTC	CASSQVFNEQFF
16	NA	once	TRBJ2-1	TRBV3-1/TRBV3-2	TGTGCCAGCAGCCAAGTAGCCGAACGCTCCTACAATGAGCAGTTCTTC	CASSQVAERSYNEQFF
14	TRBD1	NA	TRBJ1-4	TRBV19	TGTGCCAGTAGTATAACAGGGGGAGGCAAAAAACTGTTTTTT	CASSITGGGKKLFF
14	NA	NA	TRBJ2-7	TRBV7-9	TGTGCCAGCAGCCCGAGGACTACCGGGGTGGGGCAGTACTTC	CASSPRTTGVGQYF
14	NA	NA	TRBJ1-3	TRBV18	TGTGCCAGCTCACCCCAGGGCGACGGAAACACCATATATTTT	CASSPQGDGNTIYF
15	TRBD1	once	TRBJ2-7	TRBV19	TGTGCCAGTCGCCAGGACAGGATGTCAACCTACGAGCAGTACTTC	CASRQDRMSTYEQYF
15	NA	NA	TRBJ2-5	TRBV9	TGTGCCAGCAGCGTAGTGGGGGGGCCGCAAGAGACCCAGTACTTC	CASSVVGGPQETQYF
15	NA	NA	TRBJ1-6	TRBV6-5	TGTGCCAGCAGTCGACAGGACAATTCGGATTCACCCCTCCACTTT	CASSRQDNSDSPLHF
15	TRBD1	NA	TRBJ2-5	TRBV7-2	TGTGCCAGCAGCGGAGGGGACAGGCGGTTAGAGACCCAGTACTTC	CASSGGDRRLETQYF
15	NA	few	TRBJ2-7	TRBV5-1	TGCGCCAGCAGCTTGGGGACTATCGAATTCTACGAGCAGTACTTC	CASSLGTIEFYEQYF
16	TRBD1	NA	TRBJ2-1	TRBV15	TGTGCCACCAGCGGTCAAACAGGGGGCTTTGACGATGAGCAGTTCTTC	CATSGQTGGFDDEQFF
16	NA	NA	TRBJ1-2	TRBV5-1	TGCGCCAGCAGCTTAAGTGGAGGATCCCGTAACGGTGGCTACACCTTC	CASSLSGGSRNGGYTF
15	TRBD2	once	TRBJ2-1	TRBV5-1	TGCGCCAGCAGTTCTGGACTAGCGGGAGGGGCGGAGCAGTTCTTC	CASSSGLAGGAEQFF
19	NA	NA	TRBJ1-5	TRBV4-1	TGCGCCAGCAGCCAAGAACCCGGAGGAGTAGCTTATAGCAATCAGCCCCAGCATTTT	CASSQEPGGVAYSNQPQHF
17	NA	NA	TRBJ2-7	TRBV11-2	TGTGCCAGCAGCTTAGGAACGACGACAACAGGGCCTCGAGAGCAGTACTTC	CASSLGTTTTGPREQYF
16	TRBD1	few	TRBJ2-7	TRBV10-3	TGTGCCATCAACTCCGGACAGGGGGCAGGGTCCTACGAGCAGTACTTC	CAINSGQGAGSYEQYF
21	TRBD2	once	TRBJ2-1	TRBV5-1	TGCGCCAGCAGCCAAGATCTAGCGGGAGGGCGCTCTGAGTGGTCCTACAATGAGCAGTTCTTC	CASSQDLAGGRSEWSYNEQFF
14	NA	NA	TRBJ2-5	TRBV7-9	TGTGCCAGCAGCTTAGCGGAGGGATGGGAGACCCAGTACTTC	CASSLAEGWETQYF
15	TRBD1	NA	TRBJ2-7	TRBV7-3	TGTGCCAGCAGTTCAAGGGGGGGACAGGGTTACGAGCAGTACTTC	CASSSRGGQGYEQYF
18	NA	NA	TRBJ1-5	TRBV4-1	TGCGCCAGCAGCCAAGACCGTGCAGGGCATCGTCAATATCAGCCCCAGCATTTT	CASSQDRAGHRQYQPQHF
13	TRBD1	NA	TRBJ1-1	TRBV6-5	TGTGCCAGCAGCCGGACAGGGAACACTGAAGCTTTCTTT	CASSRTGNTEAFF
14	TRBD1	NA	TRBJ1-2	TRBV5-4	TGTGCCAGCAGCTTGGGCGCAGGGGGCTATGGCTACACCTTC	CASSLGAGGYGYTF
15	NA	NA	TRBJ2-1	TRBV14	TGTGCCAGCAGCCAACTCCTACTGGGCCAAAATGAGCAGTTCTTC	CASSQLLLGQNEQFF
15	NA	NA	TRBJ2-7	TRBV6-2/TRBV6-3	TGTGCCAGCAGTTACCCCAGCGGCGGATCCTACGAGCAGTACTTC	CASSYPSGGSYEQYF
12	NA	NA	TRBJ2-2	TRBV28	TGTGCCAGCAGGAGCGGGACCGGGGAGCTGTTTTTT	CASRSGTGELFF
14	NA	NA	TRBJ1-1	TRBV7-2	TGTGCCAGCAGCAAACAGGGACTAATTACTGAAGCTTTCTTT	CASSKQGLITEAFF
15	TRBD2	NA	TRBJ2-1	TRBV28	TGTGCCAGCAGAACAGGGACTAGCGGGAGCAATGAGCAGTTCTTC	CASRTGTSGSNEQFF
13	NA	NA	TRBJ2-3	TRBV12-3/TRBV12-4	TGTGCCAGCAGTCTTTACTACACAGATACGCAGTATTTT	CASSLYYTDTQYF
15	NA	NA	TRBJ1-1	TRBV28	TGTGCCAGCACCGAACAGGGTTTAGCGTACACTGAAGCTTTCTTT	CASTEQGLAYTEAFF
16	NA	once	TRBJ2-1	TRBV4-2	TGTGCCAGCAGCCATAATCTGCCCAGTTCGGGCAATGAGCAGTTCTTC	CASSHNLPSSGNEQFF
15	TRBD2	once	TRBJ2-7	TRBV5-5	TGTGCCAGCAGCTTGGAGAGACTAGCGGGAGTCGAGCAGTACTTC	CASSLERLAGVEQYF
13	TRBD2	NA	TRBJ2-5	TRBV30	TGTGCCTGGAGAGCGGGACGAGGGGAGACCCAGTACTTC	CAWRAGRGETQYF
15	TRBD2	NA	TRBJ2-3	TRBV7-3	TGTGCCAGCAGCTTTTTTGCGGGAGGGGCAGATACGCAGTATTTT	CASSFFAGGADTQYF